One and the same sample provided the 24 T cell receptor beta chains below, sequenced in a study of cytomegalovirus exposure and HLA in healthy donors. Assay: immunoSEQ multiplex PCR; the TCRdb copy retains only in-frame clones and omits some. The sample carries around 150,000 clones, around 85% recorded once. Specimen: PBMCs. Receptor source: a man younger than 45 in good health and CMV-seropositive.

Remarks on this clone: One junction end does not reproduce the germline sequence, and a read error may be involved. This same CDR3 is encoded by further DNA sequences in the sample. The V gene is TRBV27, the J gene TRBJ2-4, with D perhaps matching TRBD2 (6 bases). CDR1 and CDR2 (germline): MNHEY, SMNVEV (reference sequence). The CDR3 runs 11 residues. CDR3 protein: CSLLAKNIQYF. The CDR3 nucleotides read TGTTCATTACTAGCCAAAAACATCCAGTACTTC.

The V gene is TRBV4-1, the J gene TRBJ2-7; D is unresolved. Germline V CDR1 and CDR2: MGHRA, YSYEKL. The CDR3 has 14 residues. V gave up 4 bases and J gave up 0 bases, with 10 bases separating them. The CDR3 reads CASSLAPGSYEQYF. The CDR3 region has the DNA TGCGCCAGCAGCCTTGCGCCCGGCTCCTACGAGCAGTACTTC.

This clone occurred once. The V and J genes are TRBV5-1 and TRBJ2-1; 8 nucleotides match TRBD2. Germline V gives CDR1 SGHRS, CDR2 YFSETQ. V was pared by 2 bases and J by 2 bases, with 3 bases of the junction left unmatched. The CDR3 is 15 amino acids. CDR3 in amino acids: CASSLAGETYNEQFF. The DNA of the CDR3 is TGCGCCAGCAGCTTAGCGGGGGAAACCTACAATGAGCAGTTCTTC.

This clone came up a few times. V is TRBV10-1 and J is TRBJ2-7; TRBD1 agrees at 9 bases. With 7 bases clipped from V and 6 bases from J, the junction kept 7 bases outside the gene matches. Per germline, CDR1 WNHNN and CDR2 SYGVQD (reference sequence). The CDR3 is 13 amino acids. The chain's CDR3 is CASNRDRVGEQYF. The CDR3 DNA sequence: TGCGCCAGCAACCGGGACAGGGTGGGCGAGCAGTACTTC.

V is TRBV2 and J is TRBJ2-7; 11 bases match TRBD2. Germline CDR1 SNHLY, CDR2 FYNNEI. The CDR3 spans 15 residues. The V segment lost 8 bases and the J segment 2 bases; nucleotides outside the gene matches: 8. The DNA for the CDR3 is TGTGCCAGCTTAAGACTAGCGGGGTCGACCTACGAGCAGTACTTC. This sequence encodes CASLRLAGSTYEQYF.

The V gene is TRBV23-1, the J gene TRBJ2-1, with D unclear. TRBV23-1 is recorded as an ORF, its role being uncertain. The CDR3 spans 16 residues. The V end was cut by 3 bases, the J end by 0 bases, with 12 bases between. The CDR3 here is CASSQKHEHSYNEQFF. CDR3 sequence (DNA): TGCGCCAGCAGTCAGAAACATGAACACTCCTACAATGAGCAGTTCTTC.

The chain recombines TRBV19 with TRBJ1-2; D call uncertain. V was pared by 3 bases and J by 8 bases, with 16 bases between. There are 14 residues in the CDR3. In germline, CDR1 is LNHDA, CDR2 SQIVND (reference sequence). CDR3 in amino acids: CASSMIQDALGYTF. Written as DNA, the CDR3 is TGTGCCAGTAGTATGATTCAAGATGCGTTGGGCTACACCTTC.

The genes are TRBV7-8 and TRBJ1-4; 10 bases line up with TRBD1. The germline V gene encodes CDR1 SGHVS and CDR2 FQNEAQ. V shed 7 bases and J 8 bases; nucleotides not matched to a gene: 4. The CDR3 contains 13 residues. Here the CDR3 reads CASMTGGNEKLFF. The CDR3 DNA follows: TGTGCCAGCATGACAGGGGGCAACGAAAAACTGTTTTTT. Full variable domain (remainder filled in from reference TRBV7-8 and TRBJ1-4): GAGVSQSPRYKVAKRGQDVALRCDPISGHVSLFWYQQALGQGPEFLTYFQNEAQLDKSGLPSDRFFAERPEGSVSTLKIQRTQQEDSAVYLCASMTGGNEKLFFGSGTQLSVL.

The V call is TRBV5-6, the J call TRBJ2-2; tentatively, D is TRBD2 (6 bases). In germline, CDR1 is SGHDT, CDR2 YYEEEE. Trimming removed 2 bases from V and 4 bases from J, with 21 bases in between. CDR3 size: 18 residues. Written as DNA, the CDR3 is TGTGCCAGCAGCTTACCCCCGGGAGAGGCTAAAGGCACCGGGGAGCTGTTTTTT. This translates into CASSLPPGEAKGTGELFF. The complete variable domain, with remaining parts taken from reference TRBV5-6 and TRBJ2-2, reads DAGVTQSPTHLIKTRGQQVTLRCSPKSGHDTVSWYQQALGQGPQFIFQYYEEEERQRGNFPDRFSGHQFPNYSSELNVNALLLGDSALYLCASSLPPGEAKGTGELFFGEGSRLTVL.

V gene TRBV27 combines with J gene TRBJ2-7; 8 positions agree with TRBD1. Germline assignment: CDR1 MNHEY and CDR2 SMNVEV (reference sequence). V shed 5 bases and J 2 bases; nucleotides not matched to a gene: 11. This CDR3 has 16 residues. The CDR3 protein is CASSPDRTGFPYEQYF. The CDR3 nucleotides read TGTGCCAGCAGTCCGGACAGGACAGGGTTCCCCTACGAGCAGTACTTC.

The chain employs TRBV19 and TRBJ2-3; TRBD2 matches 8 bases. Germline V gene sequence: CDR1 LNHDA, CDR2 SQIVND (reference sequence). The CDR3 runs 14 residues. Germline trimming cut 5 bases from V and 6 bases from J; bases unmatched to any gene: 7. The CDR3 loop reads CASSGGTGGDTQYF. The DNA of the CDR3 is TGTGCCAGTAGTGGAGGGACGGGAGGGGATACGCAGTATTTT.

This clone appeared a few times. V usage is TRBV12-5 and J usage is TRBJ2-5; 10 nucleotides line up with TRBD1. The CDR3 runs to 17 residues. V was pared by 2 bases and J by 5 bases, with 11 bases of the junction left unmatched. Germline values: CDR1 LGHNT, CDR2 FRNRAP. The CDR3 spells CASGLISRQGAHETQYF. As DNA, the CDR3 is TGTGCTAGTGGTTTGATCAGCCGACAGGGGGCGCATGAGACCCAGTACTTC.

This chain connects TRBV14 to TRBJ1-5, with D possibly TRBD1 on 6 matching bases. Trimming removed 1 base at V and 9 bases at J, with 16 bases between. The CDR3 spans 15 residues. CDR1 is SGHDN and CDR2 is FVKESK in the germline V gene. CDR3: CASSQGRGRSRPQHF. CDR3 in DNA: TGTGCCAGCAGCCAAGGCAGGGGACGTTCTCGGCCCCAGCATTTT.

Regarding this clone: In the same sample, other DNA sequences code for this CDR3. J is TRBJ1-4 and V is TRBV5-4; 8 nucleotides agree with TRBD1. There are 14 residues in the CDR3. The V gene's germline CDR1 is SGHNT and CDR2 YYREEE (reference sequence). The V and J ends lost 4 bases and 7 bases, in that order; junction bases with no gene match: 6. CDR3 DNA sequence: TGTGCCAGCAGCCTCCAGGGGGCGGTTGAAAAACTGTTTTTT. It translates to CASSLQGAVEKLFF.

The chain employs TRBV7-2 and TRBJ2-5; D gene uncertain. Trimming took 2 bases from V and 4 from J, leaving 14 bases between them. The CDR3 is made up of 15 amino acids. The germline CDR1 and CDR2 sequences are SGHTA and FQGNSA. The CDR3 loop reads CASSLSPPGLETQYF. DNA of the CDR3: TGTGCCAGCAGCTTATCCCCCCCGGGTTTAGAGACCCAGTACTTC.

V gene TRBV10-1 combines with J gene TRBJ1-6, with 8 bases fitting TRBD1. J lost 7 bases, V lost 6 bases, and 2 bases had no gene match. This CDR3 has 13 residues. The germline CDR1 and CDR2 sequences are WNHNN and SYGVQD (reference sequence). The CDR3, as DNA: TGCGCCAGCAGGGACAGGGAGAATTCACCCCTCCACTTT. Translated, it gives CASRDRENSPLHF.

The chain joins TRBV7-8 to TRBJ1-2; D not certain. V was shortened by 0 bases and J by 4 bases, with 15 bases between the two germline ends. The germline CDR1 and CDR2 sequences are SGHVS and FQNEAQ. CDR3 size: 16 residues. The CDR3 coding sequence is TGTGCCAGCAGCTTAGCGCGGACTCCGGATGTCTATGGCTACACCTTC. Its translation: CASSLARTPDVYGYTF.

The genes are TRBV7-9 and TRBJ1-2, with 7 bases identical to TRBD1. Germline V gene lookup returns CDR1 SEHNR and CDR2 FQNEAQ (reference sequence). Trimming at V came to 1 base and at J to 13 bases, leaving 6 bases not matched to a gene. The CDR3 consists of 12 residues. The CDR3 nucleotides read TGTGCCAGCAGCTTAGGACAGGGAGATAGCACCTTC. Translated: CASSLGQGDSTF. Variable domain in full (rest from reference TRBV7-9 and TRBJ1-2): DTGVSQNPRHKITKRGQNVTFRCDPISEHNRLYWYRQTLGQGPEFLTYFQNEAQLEKSRLLSDRFSAERPKGSFSTLEIQRTEQGDSAMYLCASSLGQGDSTFGSGTRLTVV.

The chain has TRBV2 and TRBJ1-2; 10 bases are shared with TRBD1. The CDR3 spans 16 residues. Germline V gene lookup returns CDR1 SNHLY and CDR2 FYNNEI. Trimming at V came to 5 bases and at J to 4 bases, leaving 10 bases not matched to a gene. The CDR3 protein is CASSPGTGVQAYGYTF. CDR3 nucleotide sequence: TGTGCCAGCAGTCCCGGGACAGGGGTTCAGGCCTATGGCTACACCTTC.

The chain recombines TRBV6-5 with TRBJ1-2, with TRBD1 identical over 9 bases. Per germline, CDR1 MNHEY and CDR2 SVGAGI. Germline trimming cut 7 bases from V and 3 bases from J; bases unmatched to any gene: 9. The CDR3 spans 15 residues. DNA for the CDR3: TGTGCCAGCATTTCCGGACAGGGGCCCCACTATGGCTACACCTTC. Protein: CASISGQGPHYGYTF.

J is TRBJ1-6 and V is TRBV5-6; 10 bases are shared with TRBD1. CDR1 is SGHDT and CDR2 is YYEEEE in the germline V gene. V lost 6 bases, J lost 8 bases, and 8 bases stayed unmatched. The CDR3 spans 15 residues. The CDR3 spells CASTLEGQGHSPLHF. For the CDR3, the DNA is TGTGCCAGCACCTTAGAGGGACAGGGGCATTCACCCCTCCACTTT.

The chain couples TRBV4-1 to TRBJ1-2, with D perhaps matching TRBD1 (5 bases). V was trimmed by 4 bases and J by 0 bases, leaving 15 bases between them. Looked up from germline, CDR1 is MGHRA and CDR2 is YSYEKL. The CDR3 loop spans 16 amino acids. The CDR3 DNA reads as TGCGCCAGCAGCCTAGGACATCTAATCGCTAACTATGGCTACACCTTC. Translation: CASSLGHLIANYGYTF.

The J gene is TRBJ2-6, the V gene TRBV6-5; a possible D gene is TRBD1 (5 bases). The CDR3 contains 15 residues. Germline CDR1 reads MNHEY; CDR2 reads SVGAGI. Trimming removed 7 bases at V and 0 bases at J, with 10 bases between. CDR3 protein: CASTFDSSGANVLTF. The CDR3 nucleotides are TGTGCCAGCACCTTCGACAGCTCTGGGGCCAACGTCCTGACTTTC.

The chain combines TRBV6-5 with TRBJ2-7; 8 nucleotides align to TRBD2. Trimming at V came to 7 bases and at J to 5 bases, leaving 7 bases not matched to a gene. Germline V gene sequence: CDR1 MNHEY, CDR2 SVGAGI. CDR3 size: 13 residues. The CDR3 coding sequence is TGTGCCAGCACTCGGGGGGGCCTGGACGAGCAGTACTTC. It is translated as CASTRGGLDEQYF.